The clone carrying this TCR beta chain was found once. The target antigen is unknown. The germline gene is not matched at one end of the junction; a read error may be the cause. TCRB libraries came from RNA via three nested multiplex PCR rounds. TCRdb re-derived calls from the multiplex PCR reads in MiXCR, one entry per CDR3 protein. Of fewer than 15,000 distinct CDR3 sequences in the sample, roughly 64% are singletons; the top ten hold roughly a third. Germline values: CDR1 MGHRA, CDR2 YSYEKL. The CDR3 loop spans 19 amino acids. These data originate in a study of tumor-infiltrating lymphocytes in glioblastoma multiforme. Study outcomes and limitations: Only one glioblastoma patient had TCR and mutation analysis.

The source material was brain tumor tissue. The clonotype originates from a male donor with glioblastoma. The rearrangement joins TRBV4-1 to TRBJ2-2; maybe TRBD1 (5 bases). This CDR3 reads CASSQIMDAGQAKTGELFF. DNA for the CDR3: TGCGCCAGCAGCCAGATTATGGATGCAGGGCAGGCGAAAACCGGGGAGCTGTTTTTT.